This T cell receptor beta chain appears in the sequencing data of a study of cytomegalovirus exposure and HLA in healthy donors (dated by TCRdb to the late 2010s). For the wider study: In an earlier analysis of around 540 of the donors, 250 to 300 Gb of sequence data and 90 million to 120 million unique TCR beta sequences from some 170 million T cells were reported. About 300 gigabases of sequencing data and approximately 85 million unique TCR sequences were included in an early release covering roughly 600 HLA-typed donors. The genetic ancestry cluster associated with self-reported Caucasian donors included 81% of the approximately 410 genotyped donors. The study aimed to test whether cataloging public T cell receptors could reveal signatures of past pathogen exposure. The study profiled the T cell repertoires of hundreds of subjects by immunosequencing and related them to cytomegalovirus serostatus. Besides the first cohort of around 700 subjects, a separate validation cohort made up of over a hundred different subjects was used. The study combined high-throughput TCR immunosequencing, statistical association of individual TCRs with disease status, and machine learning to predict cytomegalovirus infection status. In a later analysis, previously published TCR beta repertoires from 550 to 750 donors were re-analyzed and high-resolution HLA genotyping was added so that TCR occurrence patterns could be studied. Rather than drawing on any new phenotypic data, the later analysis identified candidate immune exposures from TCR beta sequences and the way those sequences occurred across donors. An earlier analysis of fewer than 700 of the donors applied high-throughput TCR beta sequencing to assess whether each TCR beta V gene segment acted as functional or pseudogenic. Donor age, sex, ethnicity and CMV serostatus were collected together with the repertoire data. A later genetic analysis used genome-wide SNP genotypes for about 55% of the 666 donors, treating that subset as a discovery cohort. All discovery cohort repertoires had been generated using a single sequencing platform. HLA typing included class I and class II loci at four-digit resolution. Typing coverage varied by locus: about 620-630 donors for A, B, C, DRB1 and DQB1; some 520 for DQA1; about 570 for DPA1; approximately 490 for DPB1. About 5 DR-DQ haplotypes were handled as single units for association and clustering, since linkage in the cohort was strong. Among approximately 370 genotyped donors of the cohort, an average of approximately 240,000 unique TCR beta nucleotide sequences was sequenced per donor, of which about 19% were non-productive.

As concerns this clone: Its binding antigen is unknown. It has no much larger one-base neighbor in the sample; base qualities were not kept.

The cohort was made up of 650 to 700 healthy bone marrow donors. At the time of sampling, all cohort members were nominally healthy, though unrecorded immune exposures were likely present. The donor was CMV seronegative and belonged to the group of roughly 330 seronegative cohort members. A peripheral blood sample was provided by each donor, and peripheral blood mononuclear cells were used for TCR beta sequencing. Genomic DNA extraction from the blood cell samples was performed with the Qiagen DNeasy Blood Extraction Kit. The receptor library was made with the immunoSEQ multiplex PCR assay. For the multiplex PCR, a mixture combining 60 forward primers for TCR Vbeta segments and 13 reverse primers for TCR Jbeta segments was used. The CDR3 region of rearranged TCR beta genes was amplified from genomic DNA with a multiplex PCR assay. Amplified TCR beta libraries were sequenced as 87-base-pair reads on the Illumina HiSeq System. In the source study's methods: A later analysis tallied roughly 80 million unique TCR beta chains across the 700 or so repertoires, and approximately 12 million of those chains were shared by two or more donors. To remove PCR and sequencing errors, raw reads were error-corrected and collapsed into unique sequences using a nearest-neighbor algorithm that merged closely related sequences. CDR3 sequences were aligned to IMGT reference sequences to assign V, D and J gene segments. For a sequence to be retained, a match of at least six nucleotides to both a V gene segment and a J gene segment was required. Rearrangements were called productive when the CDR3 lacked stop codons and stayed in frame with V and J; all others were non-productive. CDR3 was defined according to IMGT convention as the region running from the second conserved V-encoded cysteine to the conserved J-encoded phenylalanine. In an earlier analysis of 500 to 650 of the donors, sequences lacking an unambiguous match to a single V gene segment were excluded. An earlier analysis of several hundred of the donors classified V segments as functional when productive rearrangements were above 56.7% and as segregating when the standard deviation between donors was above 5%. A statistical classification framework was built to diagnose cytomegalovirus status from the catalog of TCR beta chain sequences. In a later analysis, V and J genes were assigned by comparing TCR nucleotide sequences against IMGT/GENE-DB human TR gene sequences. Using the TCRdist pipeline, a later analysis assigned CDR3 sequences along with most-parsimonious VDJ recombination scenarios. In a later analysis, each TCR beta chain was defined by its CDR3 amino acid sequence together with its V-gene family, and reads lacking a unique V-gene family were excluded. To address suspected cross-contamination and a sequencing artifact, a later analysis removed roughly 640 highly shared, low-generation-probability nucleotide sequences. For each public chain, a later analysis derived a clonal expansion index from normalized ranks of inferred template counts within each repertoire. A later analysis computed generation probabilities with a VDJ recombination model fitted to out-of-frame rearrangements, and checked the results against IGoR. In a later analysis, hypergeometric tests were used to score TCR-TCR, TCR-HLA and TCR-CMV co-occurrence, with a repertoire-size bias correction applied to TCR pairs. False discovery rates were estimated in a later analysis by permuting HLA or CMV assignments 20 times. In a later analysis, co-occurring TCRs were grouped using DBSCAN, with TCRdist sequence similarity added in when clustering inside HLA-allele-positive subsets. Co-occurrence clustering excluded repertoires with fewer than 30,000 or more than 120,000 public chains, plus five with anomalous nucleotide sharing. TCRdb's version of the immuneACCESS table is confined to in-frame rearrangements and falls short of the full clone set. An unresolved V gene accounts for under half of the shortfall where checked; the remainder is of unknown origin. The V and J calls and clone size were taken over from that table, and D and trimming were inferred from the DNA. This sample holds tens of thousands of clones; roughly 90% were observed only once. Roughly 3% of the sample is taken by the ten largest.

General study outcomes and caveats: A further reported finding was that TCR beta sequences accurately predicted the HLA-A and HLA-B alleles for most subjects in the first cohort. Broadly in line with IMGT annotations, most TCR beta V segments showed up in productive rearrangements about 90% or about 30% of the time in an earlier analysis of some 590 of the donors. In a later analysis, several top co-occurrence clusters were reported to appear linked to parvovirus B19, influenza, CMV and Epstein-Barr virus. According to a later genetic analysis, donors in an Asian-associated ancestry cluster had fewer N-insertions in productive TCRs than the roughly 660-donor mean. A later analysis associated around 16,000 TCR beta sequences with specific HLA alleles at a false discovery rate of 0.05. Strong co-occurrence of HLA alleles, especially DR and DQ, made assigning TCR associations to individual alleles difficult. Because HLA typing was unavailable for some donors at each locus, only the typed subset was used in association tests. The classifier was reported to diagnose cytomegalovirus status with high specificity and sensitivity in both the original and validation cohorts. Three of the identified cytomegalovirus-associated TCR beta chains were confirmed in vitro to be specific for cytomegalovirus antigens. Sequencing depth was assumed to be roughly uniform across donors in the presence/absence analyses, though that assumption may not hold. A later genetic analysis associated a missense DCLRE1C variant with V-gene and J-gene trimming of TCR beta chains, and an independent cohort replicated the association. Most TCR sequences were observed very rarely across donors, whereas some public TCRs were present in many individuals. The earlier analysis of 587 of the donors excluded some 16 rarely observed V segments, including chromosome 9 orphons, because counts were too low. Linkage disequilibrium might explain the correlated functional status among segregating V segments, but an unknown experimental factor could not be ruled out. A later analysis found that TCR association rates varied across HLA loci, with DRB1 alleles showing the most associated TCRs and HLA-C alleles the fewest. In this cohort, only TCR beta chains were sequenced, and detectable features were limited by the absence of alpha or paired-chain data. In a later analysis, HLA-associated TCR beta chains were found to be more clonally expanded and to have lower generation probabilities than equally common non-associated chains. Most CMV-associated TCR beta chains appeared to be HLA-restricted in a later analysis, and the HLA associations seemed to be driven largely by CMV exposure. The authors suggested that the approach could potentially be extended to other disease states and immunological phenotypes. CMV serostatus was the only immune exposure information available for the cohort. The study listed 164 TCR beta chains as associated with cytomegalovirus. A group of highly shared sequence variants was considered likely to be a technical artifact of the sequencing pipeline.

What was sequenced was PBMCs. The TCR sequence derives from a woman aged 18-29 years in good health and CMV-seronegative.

DNA sequence: TGTGCCAGCAGTGACGACCCCGGGACTAGAAATGAGCAGTTCTTC. It encodes CASSDDPGTRNEQFF. This chain joins TRBV6-4 to TRBJ2-1; 8 middle bases align to TRBD2. Taken from cysteine to phenylalanine, the CDR3 has 15 residues. Here the CDR3 DNA is all that survives: 45 bases in frame from base 1. Relative to germline, V is missing 2 bases and J is missing 7 bases, with 7 bases of the junction outside any gene match. The germline V gene provides CDR1 MRHNA and CDR2 SNTAGT.